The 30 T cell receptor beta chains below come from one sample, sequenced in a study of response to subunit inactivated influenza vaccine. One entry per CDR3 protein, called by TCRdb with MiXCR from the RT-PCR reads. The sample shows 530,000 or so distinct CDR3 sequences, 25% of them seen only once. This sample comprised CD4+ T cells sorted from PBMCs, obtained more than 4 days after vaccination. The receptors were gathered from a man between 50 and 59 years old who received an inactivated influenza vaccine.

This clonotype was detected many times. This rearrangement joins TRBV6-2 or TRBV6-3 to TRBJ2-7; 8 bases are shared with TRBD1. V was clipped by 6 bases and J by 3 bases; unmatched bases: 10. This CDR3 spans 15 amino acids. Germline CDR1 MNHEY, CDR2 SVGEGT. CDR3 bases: TGTGCCAGCAGGGAGCAGGGGGCGCGAATCTACGAGCAGTACTTC. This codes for CASREQGARIYEQYF.

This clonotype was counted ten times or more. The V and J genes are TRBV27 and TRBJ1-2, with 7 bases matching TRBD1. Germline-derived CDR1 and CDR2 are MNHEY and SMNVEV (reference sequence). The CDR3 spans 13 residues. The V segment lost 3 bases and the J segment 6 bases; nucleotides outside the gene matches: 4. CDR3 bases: TGTGCCAGCAGTTTCCGACAGGGAGATGGCTACACCTTC. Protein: CASSFRQGDGYTF.

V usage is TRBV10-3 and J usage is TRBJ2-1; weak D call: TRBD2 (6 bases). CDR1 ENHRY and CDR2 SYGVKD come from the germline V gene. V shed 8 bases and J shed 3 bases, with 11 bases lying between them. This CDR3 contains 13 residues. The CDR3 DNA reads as TGTGCCATCTTTGCGGGGAGCTACAATGAGCAGTTCTTC. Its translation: CAIFAGSYNEQFF.

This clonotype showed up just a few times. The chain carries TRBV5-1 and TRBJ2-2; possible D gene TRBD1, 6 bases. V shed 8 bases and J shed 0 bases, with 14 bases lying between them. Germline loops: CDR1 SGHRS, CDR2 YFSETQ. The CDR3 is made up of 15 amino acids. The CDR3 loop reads CASTRQDANTGELFF. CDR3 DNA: TGCGCCAGTACGAGACAGGATGCGAACACCGGGGAGCTGTTTTTT. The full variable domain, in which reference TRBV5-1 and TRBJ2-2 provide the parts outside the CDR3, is KAGVTQTPRYLIKTRGQQVTLSCSPISGHRSVSWYQQTPGQGLQFLFEYFSETQRNKGNFPGRFSGRQFSNSRSEMNVSTLELGDSALYLCASTRQDANTGELFFGEGSRLTVL.

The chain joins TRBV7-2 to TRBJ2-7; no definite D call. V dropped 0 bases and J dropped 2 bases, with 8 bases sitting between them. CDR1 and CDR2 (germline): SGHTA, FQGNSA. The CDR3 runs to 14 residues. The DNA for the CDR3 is TGTGCCAGCAGCTTAGCGAACAGAGCCTACGAGCAGTACTTC. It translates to CASSLANRAYEQYF.

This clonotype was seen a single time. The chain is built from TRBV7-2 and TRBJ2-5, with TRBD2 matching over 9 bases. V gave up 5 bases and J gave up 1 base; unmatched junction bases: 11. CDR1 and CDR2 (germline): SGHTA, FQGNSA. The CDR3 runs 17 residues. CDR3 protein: CASSPVASGIRQETQYF. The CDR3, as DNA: TGTGCCAGCAGCCCCGTCGCTAGCGGGATCCGCCAAGAGACCCAGTACTTC.

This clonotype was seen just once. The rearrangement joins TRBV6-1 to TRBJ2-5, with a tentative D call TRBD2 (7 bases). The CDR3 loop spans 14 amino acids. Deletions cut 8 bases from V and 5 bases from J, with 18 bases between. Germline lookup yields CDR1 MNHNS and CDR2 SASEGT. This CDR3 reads CASGGAWSGETQYF. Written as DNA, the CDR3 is TGTGCCAGCGGGGGGGCATGGAGTGGGGAGACCCAGTACTTC.

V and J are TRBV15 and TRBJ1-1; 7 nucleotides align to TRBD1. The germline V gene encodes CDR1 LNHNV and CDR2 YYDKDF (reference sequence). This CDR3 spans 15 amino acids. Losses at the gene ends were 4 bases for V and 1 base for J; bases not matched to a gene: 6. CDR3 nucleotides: TGTGCCACCAGCATCGCCGGGACAGAGAACACTGAAGCTTTCTTT. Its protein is CATSIAGTENTEAFF. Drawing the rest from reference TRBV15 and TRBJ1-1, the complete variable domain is DAMVIQNPRYQVTQFGKPVTLSCSQTLNHNVMYWYQQKSSQAPKLLFHYYDKDFNNEADTPDNFQSRRPNTSFCFLDIRSPGLGDTAMYLCATSIAGTENTEAFFGQGTRLTVV.

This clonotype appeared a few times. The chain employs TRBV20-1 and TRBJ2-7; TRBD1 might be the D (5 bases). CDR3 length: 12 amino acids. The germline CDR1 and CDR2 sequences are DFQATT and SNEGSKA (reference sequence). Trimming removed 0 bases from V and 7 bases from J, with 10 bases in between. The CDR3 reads CSAREAGWEQYF. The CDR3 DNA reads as TGCAGTGCTAGAGAGGCAGGGTGGGAGCAGTACTTC.

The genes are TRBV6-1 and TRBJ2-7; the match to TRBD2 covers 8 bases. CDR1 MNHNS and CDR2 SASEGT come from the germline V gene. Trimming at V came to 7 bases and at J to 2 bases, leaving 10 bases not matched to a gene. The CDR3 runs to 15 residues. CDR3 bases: TGTGCCAGCATCAACGGTCCGGGAGGGGCCTACGAGCAGTACTTC. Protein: CASINGPGGAYEQYF.

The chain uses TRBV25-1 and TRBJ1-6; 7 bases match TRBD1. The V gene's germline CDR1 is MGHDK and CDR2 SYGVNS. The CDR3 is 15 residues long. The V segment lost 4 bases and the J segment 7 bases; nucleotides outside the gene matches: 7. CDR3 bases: TGTGCCAGCAGTGGATTAGCAGGGGGGAATTCACCCCTCCACTTT. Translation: CASSGLAGGNSPLHF.

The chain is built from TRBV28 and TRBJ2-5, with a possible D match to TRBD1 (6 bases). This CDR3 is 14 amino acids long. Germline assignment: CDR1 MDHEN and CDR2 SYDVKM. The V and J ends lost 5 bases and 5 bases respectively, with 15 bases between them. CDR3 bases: TGTGCCAGCAGTCCCATAGGGGGACGGGAGACCCAGTACTTC. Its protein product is CASSPIGGRETQYF. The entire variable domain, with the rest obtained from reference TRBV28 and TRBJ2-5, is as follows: DVKVTQSSRYLVKRTGEKVFLECVQDMDHENMFWYRQDPGLGLRLIYFSYDVKMKEKGDIPEGYSVSREKKERFSLILESASTNQTSMYLCASSPIGGRETQYFGPGTRLLVL.

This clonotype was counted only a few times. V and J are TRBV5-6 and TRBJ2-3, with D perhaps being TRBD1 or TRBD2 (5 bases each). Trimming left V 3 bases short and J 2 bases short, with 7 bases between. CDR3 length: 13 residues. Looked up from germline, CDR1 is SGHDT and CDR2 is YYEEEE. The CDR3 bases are TGTGCCAGCAGCTGGGACGCCACAGATACGCAGTATTTT. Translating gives CASSWDATDTQYF.

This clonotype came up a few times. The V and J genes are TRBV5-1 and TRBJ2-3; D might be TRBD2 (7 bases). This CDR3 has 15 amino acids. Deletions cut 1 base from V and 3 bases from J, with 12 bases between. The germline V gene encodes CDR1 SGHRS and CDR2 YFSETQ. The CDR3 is CASSLRGAPTDTQYF. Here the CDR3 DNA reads TGCGCCAGCAGCTTGCGGGGGGCGCCGACAGATACGCAGTATTTT.

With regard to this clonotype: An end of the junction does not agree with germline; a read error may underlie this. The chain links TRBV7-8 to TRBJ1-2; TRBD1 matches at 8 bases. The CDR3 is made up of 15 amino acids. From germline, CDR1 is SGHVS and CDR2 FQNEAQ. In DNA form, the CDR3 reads TGTGCCAGCAGCTTAGGGACAGGGATTAACTATGGCTACATCTTC. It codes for CASSLGTGINYGYIF.

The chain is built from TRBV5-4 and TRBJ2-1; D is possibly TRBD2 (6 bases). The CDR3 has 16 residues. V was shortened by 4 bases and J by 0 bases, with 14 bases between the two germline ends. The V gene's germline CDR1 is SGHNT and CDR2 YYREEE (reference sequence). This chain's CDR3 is CASSPHYGSSYNEQFF. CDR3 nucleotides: TGTGCCAGCAGCCCCCATTACGGGAGCTCCTACAATGAGCAGTTCTTC.

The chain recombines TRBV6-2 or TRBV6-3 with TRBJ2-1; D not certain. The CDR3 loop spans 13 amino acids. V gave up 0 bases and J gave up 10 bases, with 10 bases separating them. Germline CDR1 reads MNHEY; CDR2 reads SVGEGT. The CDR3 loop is CASSYSMLAEQFF. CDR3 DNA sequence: TGTGCCAGCAGTTACTCGATGTTGGCAGAGCAGTTCTTC.

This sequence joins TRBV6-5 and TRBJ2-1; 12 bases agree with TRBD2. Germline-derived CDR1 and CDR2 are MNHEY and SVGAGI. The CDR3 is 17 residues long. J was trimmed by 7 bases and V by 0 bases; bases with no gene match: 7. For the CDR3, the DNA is TGTGCCAGCAGTTACTCGTCTAGCGGGAGGGCGGGGAATGAGCAGTTCTTC. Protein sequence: CASSYSSSGRAGNEQFF.

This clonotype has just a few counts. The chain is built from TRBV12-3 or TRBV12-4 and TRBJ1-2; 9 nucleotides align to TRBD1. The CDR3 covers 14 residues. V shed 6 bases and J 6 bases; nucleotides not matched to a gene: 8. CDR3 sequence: CASSRSQGADGYTF. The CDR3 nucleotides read TGTGCCAGCAGCCGATCACAGGGGGCGGATGGCTACACCTTC.

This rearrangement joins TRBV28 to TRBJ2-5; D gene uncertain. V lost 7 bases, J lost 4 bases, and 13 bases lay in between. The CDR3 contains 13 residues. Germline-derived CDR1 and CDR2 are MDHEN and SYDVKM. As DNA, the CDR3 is TGTGCCAGCACCCCCGGCAGGTCAGAGACCCAGTACTTC. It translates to CASTPGRSETQYF.

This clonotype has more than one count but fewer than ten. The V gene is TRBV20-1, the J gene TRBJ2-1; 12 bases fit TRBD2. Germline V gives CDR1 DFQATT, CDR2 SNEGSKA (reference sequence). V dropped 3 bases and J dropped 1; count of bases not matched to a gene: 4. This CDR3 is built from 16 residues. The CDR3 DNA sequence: TGCAGTGCTAGCCTGACTAGCGGGAGTTCCTACAATGAGCAGTTCTTC. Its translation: CSASLTSGSSYNEQFF.

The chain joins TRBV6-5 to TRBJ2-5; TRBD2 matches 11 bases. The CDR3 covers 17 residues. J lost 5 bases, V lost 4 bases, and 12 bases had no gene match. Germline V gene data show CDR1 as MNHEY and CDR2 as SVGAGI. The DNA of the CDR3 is TGTGCCAGCAGTTCCTACCCGACTAGCGGGAAGGGCGAGACCCAGTACTTC. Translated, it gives CASSSYPTSGKGETQYF.

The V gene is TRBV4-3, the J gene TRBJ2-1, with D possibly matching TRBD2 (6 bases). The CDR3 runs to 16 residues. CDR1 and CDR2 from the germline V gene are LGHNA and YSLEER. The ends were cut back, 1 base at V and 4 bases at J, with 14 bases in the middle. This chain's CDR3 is CASSQGASGLYNEQFF. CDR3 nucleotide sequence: TGCGCCAGCAGCCAAGGAGCCAGCGGACTATACAATGAGCAGTTCTTC.

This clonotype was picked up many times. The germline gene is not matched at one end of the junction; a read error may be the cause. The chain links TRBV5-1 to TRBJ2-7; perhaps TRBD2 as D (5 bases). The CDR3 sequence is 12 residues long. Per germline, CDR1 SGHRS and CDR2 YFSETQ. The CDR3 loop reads CASSLEGHEQYF. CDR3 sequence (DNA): TGTGCCAGCAGCTTAGAGGGCCACGAGCAGTACTTC.

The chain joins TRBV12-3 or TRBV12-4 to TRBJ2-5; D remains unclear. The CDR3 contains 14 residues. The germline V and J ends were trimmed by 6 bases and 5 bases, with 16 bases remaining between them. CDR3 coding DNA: TGTGCCAGCAGCCAGACGGCCGCCCGTGAGACCCAGTACTTC. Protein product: CASSQTAARETQYF.

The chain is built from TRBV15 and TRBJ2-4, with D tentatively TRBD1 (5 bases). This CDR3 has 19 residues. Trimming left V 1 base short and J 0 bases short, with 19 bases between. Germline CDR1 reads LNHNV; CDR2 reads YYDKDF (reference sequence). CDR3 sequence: CATSRAWKDRALAKNIQYF. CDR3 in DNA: TGTGCCACCAGCAGAGCTTGGAAAGACAGAGCCTTAGCCAAAAACATTCAGTACTTC.

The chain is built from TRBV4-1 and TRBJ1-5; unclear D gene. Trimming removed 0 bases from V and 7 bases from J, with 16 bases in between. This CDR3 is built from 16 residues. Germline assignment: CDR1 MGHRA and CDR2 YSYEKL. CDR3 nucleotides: TGCGCCAGCAGCCAAGATTCATCGGGGAGAGGGCAGCCCCAGCATTTT. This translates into CASSQDSSGRGQPQHF.

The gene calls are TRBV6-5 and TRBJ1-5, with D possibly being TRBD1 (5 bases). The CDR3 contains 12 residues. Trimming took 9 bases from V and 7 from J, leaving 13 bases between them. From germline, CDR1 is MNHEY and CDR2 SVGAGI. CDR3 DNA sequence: TGTGCCAGTGGAATAGGGGACCAGCCCCAGCATTTT. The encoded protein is CASGIGDQPQHF.

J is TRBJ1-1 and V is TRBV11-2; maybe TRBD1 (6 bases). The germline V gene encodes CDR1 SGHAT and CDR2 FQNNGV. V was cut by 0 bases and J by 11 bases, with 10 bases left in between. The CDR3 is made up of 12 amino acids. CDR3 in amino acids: CASSLETGWAFF. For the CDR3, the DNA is TGTGCCAGCAGCTTAGAGACAGGTTGGGCTTTCTTT. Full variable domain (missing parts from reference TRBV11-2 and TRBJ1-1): EAGVAQSPRYKIIEKRQSVAFWCNPISGHATLYWYQQILGQGPKLLIQFQNNGVVDDSQLPKDRFSAERLKGVDSTLKIQPAKLEDSAVYLCASSLETGWAFFGQGTRLTVV.

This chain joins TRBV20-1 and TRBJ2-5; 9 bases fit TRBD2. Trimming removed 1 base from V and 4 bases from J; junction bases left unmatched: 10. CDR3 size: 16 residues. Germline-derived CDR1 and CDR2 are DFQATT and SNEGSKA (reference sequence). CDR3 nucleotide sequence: TGCAGTGCTAGAGGGGGGAATAGCGGGAGCGGAGAGACCCAGTACTTC. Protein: CSARGGNSGSGETQYF.